In its sample, the clone carrying this T cell receptor (beta chain) was seen a few times. The germline gives CDR1 DFQATT, CDR2 SNEGSKA (reference sequence). The CDR3 is 15 residues long. Trimming took 5 bases from V and 1 from J; bases not matched to a gene: 11. This entry comes from a study of response to subunit inactivated influenza vaccine. MiXCR was run by TCRdb on the RT-PCR reads, yielding one entry per CDR3 protein. The data show 530,000 or so distinct CDR3 sequences, roughly 25% seen once. The chain combines TRBV20-1 with TRBJ2-7, with 7 bases identical to TRBD2. The source was CD4+ T cells sorted from PBMCs, collected approximately 5 days after vaccination. The TCR sequence derives from a man aged 50 to 60 who received an inactivated influenza vaccine. CDR3 loop: CSAGLGGGFSYEQYF. DNA for the CDR3: TGCAGTGCTGGGCTTGGGGGGGGGTTTTCCTACGAGCAGTACTTC.